The clone carrying this TCR beta chain was detected ten times or more. The antigen is unknown. As the template, RNA transcripts were used to amplify TCR beta CDR3 regions. HTBI primers served in a first-round RT-PCR, which a second-round multiplex PCR followed. TCRdb passed the multiplex PCR reads through MiXCR, listing each CDR3 protein once. The table lists some 350,000 distinct CDR3 sequences, roughly a sixth of them singletons, with approximately 2.4% in the top ten. These data come from a study of Graves' ophthalmopathy and Graves' hyperthyroidism. Whole-study results and caveats: Cross-validated, the 13-signature model showed 87.88%/81.08% sensitivity/specificity, and 80%/75% in the test set. Thyroid clonotypes that were expanded above 0.001 frequency mostly also appeared in blood. Predictions made by the model for ophthalmopathy progression reached just over 70% sensitivity and less than 80% specificity.

Germline CDR1 is MDHEN and CDR2 is SYDVKM. J lost 1 base, V lost 1 base, and 11 bases had no gene match. This CDR3 is 19 amino acids long. People with hyperthyroidism were aged 18 to 65 and newly diagnosed, under 2 months' duration. This TCR derives from an adult woman with stable Graves' hyperthyroidism. Sequencing was done on a sample of peripheral blood. V gene TRBV28 combines with J gene TRBJ2-7; 12 positions match TRBD1. This chain's CDR3 is CASSLYVEGQGANSYEQYF. CDR3 sequence (DNA): TGTGCCAGCAGTTTATACGTGGAGGGACAGGGGGCAAATTCCTACGAGCAGTACTTC.